The 20 T cell receptor beta chains presented below share a single source sample, sequenced in a study of blood T cell repertoires in COVID-19. Sequencing was performed with immunoSEQ multiplex PCR; in TCRdb, only in-frame clones are kept and a portion is missing. The repertoire consists of hundreds of thousands of clones, with 85% occurring once and the leading ten covering 4.5% to 6%. The sample comprised peripheral blood. The receptors stem from a man aged 45-65 years with active or convalescent COVID-19.

This sequence joins TRBV2 and TRBJ2-1; TRBD2 matches 11 bases. The CDR3 is 15 amino acids. Germline trimming cut 5 bases from V and 5 bases from J; bases unmatched to any gene: 5. Germline assignment: CDR1 SNHLY and CDR2 FYNNEI. The CDR3 nucleotides read TGTGCCAGCAGTTACACTAGCGGGAGCAACAATGAGCAGTTCTTC. Its protein product is CASSYTSGSNNEQFF.

The chain has TRBV7-2 and TRBJ1-1, with no clear D. The V gene lost 1 base and the J gene lost 3 bases, with 6 bases spanning the gap. The CDR3 is 13 amino acids. Germline CDR1 SGHTA, CDR2 FQGNSA. The CDR3 is CASSLDSYTEAFF. The CDR3 DNA reads TGTGCCAGCAGCTTAGATAGTTACACTGAAGCTTTCTTT.

This chain connects TRBV4-1 to TRBJ2-7; 7 nucleotides match TRBD1. V gave up 1 base and J gave up 3 bases; unmatched junction bases: 6. Germline V CDR1 and CDR2: MGHRA, YSYEKL. The CDR3 loop spans 15 amino acids. CDR3 loop: CASSQVGTVYYEQYF. In DNA, the CDR3 is TGCGCCAGCAGCCAAGTTGGGACAGTCTACTACGAGCAGTACTTC.

The genes are TRBV2 and TRBJ1-6; D uncertain. The CDR3 runs 16 residues. Germline loops: CDR1 SNHLY, CDR2 FYNNEI. Trimming pared 4 bases from V and 5 bases from J, leaving 15 bases between. CDR3 DNA: TGTGCCAGCAGTGCAAACGGGAACCATAATAATTCACCCCTCCACTTT. Its translation is CASSANGNHNNSPLHF.

V usage is TRBV3-1 (or the pseudogene TRBV3-2) and J usage is TRBJ2-1; 11 nucleotides align to TRBD2. This CDR3 spans 17 amino acids. Germline CDR1 LGHDT, CDR2 YNNKEL (reference sequence). V lost 0 bases, J lost 7 bases, and 8 bases stayed unmatched. The CDR3 here is CASSQEIGLAGGNEQFF. CDR3 sequence (DNA): TGTGCCAGCAGCCAAGAGATCGGACTAGCGGGTGGAAATGAGCAGTTCTTC.

This chain connects TRBV27 to TRBJ1-5, with D possibly matching TRBD1 (6 bases). CDR1 MNHEY and CDR2 SMNVEV come from the germline V gene (reference sequence). The V end was cut by 8 bases, the J end by 8 bases, with 22 bases between. The CDR3 is made up of 15 amino acids. The CDR3 DNA follows: TGTGCCAGCTCTCTGAGGGGCAGGGCAGGGGAGCCCCAGCATTTT. This codes for CASSLRGRAGEPQHF.

V usage is TRBV3-1 (or the pseudogene TRBV3-2) and J usage is TRBJ1-2, with D tentatively TRBD1 (5 bases). The V gene lost 0 bases and the J gene lost 4 bases, with 12 bases spanning the gap. CDR3 size: 15 residues. The germline V gene has CDR1 LGHDT and CDR2 YNNKEL (reference sequence). Here the CDR3 DNA reads TGTGCCAGCAGCCAAGATACTGGGGGGTTCTATGGCTACACCTTC. Residues: CASSQDTGGFYGYTF.

The genes are TRBV7-9 and TRBJ2-2; a possible D gene is TRBD2 (5 bases). V lost 8 bases and J lost 5, with 6 bases in between. This CDR3 region has 11 residues. From germline, CDR1 is SEHNR and CDR2 FQNEAQ (reference sequence). Here the CDR3 reads CASWRTGELFF. The CDR3 DNA follows: TGTGCCAGCTGGAGGACCGGGGAGCTGTTTTTT.

The chain has TRBV21-1 and TRBJ2-2; TRBD2, the table's D call, was not compared with the DNA. TRBV21-1 is labeled a pseudogene. The CDR3 is 17 residues long. The chain's CDR3 is CASSTPGGPMGTGELFF. The DNA for the CDR3 is TGTGCCAGCAGCACCCCGGGGGGGCCGATGGGGACCGGGGAGCTGTTTTTT.

This clone was detected only a few times. The chain uses TRBV19 and TRBJ1-2, with no clear D. CDR1 and CDR2 (germline): LNHDA, SQIVND (reference sequence). The CDR3 runs 13 residues. Trimming removed 5 bases at V and 10 bases at J, with 17 bases between. CDR3 sequence reads: CASSERAVGPYTF. Here the CDR3 DNA reads TGTGCCAGTAGTGAGCGGGCGGTGGGCCCCTACACCTTC. Together with reference TRBV19 and TRBJ1-2, the CDR3 gives the full variable domain: DGGITQSPKYLFRKEGQNVTLSCEQNLNHDAMYWYRQDPGQGLRLIYYSQIVNDFQKGDIAEGYSVSREKKESFPLTVTSAQKNPTAFYLCASSERAVGPYTFGSGTRLTVV.

The chain is built from TRBV27 and TRBJ1-2, with D possibly TRBD1 on 6 matching bases. V lost 4 bases, J lost 13 bases, and 25 bases lay in between. CDR1 is MNHEY, CDR2 SMNVEV, per germline (reference sequence). This CDR3 is built from 15 residues. DNA of the CDR3: TGTGCCAGCAGTTCCCGCGCCCTAGGGGGGGTCAGGAGCACCTTC. Residues: CASSSRALGGVRSTF.

The V gene is TRBV30, the J gene TRBJ1-1; 8 bases fit TRBD1. Losses at the gene ends were 5 bases for V and 7 bases for J; bases not matched to a gene: 6. Germline V gene lookup returns CDR1 GTSNPN and CDR2 SVGIG (reference sequence). The CDR3 length is 12 residues. DNA of the CDR3: TGTGCCTGGGCCCAGGGGGCGTATGAAGCTTTCTTT. Encoded protein: CAWAQGAYEAFF.

This clone was counted a single time. The gene calls are TRBV27 and TRBJ1-3; 8 nucleotides agree with TRBD1. J lost 0 bases, V lost 4 bases, and 2 bases had no gene match. The CDR3 has 15 amino acids. The germline V gene encodes CDR1 MNHEY and CDR2 SMNVEV (reference sequence). The CDR3 is CASSSGGLSGNTIYF. The CDR3, as DNA: TGTGCCAGCAGTTCAGGGGGCCTCTCTGGAAACACCATATATTTT.

This rearrangement joins TRBV7-9 to TRBJ1-2; 8 nucleotides agree with TRBD1. With V trimmed by 6 bases and J by 3 bases, 9 bases remained unmatched. The CDR3 is made up of 15 amino acids. Per germline, CDR1 SEHNR and CDR2 FQNEAQ (reference sequence). The CDR3 region has the DNA TGTGCCAGCAGTACTACAGGGGGGACCTACTATGGCTACACCTTC. Its protein product is CASSTTGGTYYGYTF.

This clone has just a few counts. The V call is TRBV9, the J call TRBJ2-1; 8 bases line up with TRBD2. The ends lost 4 bases at V and 7 bases at J; junction bases unmatched: 13. Germline V gene lookup returns CDR1 SGDLS and CDR2 YYNGEE. The CDR3 is 16 amino acids. The CDR3 coding sequence is TGTGCCAGCAGCCCAAACCCCGGGACTAGAGTGAATGAGCAGTTCTTC. It translates to CASSPNPGTRVNEQFF.

The table lists this clone with a few counts. The gene calls are TRBV5-1 and TRBJ2-1; maybe TRBD1 (5 bases). Trimming left V 3 bases short and J 1 base short, with 11 bases between. CDR3 size: 15 residues. Per germline, CDR1 SGHRS and CDR2 YFSETQ. The chain's CDR3 is CASSSRAASYNEQFF. The CDR3 DNA reads as TGCGCCAGCAGCTCCAGGGCTGCATCCTACAATGAGCAGTTCTTC. Supplemented by reference TRBV5-1 and TRBJ2-1, the full variable domain reads KAGVTQTPRYLIKTRGQQVTLSCSPISGHRSVSWYQQTPGQGLQFLFEYFSETQRNKGNFPGRFSGRQFSNSRSEMNVSTLELGDSALYLCASSSRAASYNEQFFGPGTRLTVL.

The V call is TRBV7-8, the J call TRBJ2-6; the D is unclear. The V end lost 5 bases, the J end lost 3 bases, and 8 bases lay between the germline ends. CDR3 length: 14 amino acids. Germline V gene lookup returns CDR1 SGHVS and CDR2 FQNEAQ. Here the CDR3 DNA reads TGTGCCAGCAGCCTTTTCTATGGGGCCAACGTCCTGACTTTC. Translated, it gives CASSLFYGANVLTF.

The chain has TRBV7-9 and TRBJ1-5, with 8 positions matching TRBD1. From germline, CDR1 is SEHNR and CDR2 FQNEAQ (reference sequence). J gave up 10 bases and V 5 bases, and 13 bases lay outside the gene matches. The CDR3 sequence is 15 residues long. The DNA of the CDR3 is TGTGCCAGCAGCGAAGGGACAGGCCGCGTGGGACCCCAGCATTTT. This translates into CASSEGTGRVGPQHF.

This clone has a single count. The chain joins TRBV2 to TRBJ1-1; the D is unclear. Germline assignment: CDR1 SNHLY and CDR2 FYNNEI. The V end was cut by 6 bases, the J end by 1 base, with 12 bases between. The CDR3 totals 14 residues. The CDR3 DNA is TGTGCCAGCAGAGCGCGGTTGGCGAACACTGAAGCTTTCTTT. It codes for CASRARLANTEAFF.

The V call is TRBV5-1, the J call TRBJ2-3, with a tentative D call TRBD2 (5 bases). CDR3 length equals 16 residues. Germline V gene lookup returns CDR1 SGHRS and CDR2 YFSETQ. The ends were cut back, 3 bases at V and 1 base at J, with 15 bases in the middle. Here the CDR3 DNA reads TGCGCCAGCAGCTCGGGAAGACTACCGGGCACAGATACGCAGTATTTT. This codes for CASSSGRLPGTDTQYF.